These 9 T cell receptor beta chains originate from one sample sequenced in a study of blood T cell repertoires in COVID-19 (TCRdb year 2020). The receptor library was made with the immunoSEQ multiplex PCR assay. The clones in this table, taken by TCRdb from immuneACCESS, are in-frame only. Not every clone is retained; where verified, under half of the shortfall comes from an unresolved V gene, and the cause of the rest is unknown. The sample profile shows about 140,000 clones; over 65% of them were found once. Over 5% of the sample is held by the ten biggest clonotypes. Material: PBMCs or T cells enriched from blood (not recorded which). The receptors come from a woman in her forties or fifties who had recovered from COVID-19.

The chain uses TRBV12-3 or TRBV12-4 and TRBJ1-1; unclear D gene. Trimming pared 5 bases from V and 3 bases from J, leaving 4 bases between. CDR3 length: 11 residues. In nucleotides, the CDR3 is TGTGCCAGCAGTCAGGACACTGAAGCTTTCTTT. It specifies CASSQDTEAFF.

V usage is TRBV10-3 and J usage is TRBJ1-3, with 8 bases matching TRBD1. Germline-derived CDR1 and CDR2 are ENHRY and SYGVKD. Trimming at V came to 2 bases and at J to 2 bases, leaving 2 bases not matched to a gene. The CDR3 runs to 15 residues. The CDR3 is CAISETQGAGNTIYF. The CDR3, as DNA: TGTGCCATCAGTGAGACACAGGGGGCTGGAAACACCATATATTTT.

This clone was detected many times. The chain uses TRBV3-1 (or the pseudogene TRBV3-2) and TRBJ1-2; D is uncertain. The CDR3 length is 14 residues. Germline lookup yields CDR1 LGHDT and CDR2 YNNKEL (reference sequence). V lost 4 bases and J 4 bases, leaving 13 bases between the germline ends. DNA of the CDR3: TGTGCCAGCAGCCGTATTACCGGCGGCTATGGCTACACCTTC. It specifies CASSRITGGYGYTF.

Only one count was recorded for this clone. The chain is built from TRBV5-4 and TRBJ1-2; possible D gene TRBD1, 5 bases. The CDR3 runs to 15 residues. With 0 bases removed from V and 3 bases from J, the gap between germline ends came to 12 bases. The germline V gene has CDR1 SGHNT and CDR2 YYREEE (reference sequence). The CDR3 region is CASSLVTVRDYGYTF. DNA of the CDR3: TGTGCCAGCAGCTTGGTGACAGTTCGGGACTATGGCTACACCTTC.

For the CDR3, the DNA is TGTGCCACCAGTGACGCCGACACCCCTAACTATGGCTACACCTTC. Its translation is CATSDADTPNYGYTF. The V gene is TRBV24-1, the J gene TRBJ1-2, with no clear D. The V end was cut by 4 bases, the J end by 0 bases, with 11 bases between. From germline, CDR1 is KGHDR and CDR2 SFDVKD. There are 15 residues in the CDR3.

This clone came up once. This chain uses TRBV11-3 with TRBJ2-3; a weak D match, TRBD2 (5 bases). This CDR3 region has 14 residues. Germline V gives CDR1 SGHNT, CDR2 YENEEA. V lost 5 bases and J lost 0, with 9 bases in between. The CDR3 reads CASSIRGSTDTQYF. CDR3 nucleotides: TGTGCCAGCAGCATCCGCGGGAGCACAGATACGCAGTATTTT.

This sequence joins TRBV28 and TRBJ2-5, with 9 bases lining up with TRBD1. Germline CDR1 MDHEN, CDR2 SYDVKM. Trimming removed 9 bases from V and 4 bases from J; junction bases left unmatched: 12. This CDR3 is built from 15 residues. The CDR3 protein is CASLTGTGYGETQYF. CDR3 nucleotides: TGTGCCAGTCTTACCGGGACAGGGTACGGAGAGACCCAGTACTTC.

The rearrangement uses TRBV10-3 and TRBJ1-2; D may be TRBD1 (6 bases). The CDR3 has 15 amino acids. Germline V gene sequence: CDR1 ENHRY, CDR2 SYGVKD. V was shortened by 6 bases and J by 2 bases, with 16 bases between the two germline ends. The CDR3 sequence: CAIRPMKQGNYGYTF. The CDR3 DNA follows: TGTGCCATCAGGCCAATGAAACAGGGCAACTATGGCTACACCTTC.

The chain links TRBV11-2 to TRBJ2-1; maybe TRBD2 (6 bases). CDR3 length equals 15 residues. Trimming removed 3 bases at V and 3 bases at J, with 12 bases between. From germline, CDR1 is SGHAT and CDR2 FQNNGV. CDR3 in DNA: TGTGCCAGCAGCTTTATTGAAGCGGGCTACAATGAGCAGTTCTTC. Residues: CASSFIEAGYNEQFF.